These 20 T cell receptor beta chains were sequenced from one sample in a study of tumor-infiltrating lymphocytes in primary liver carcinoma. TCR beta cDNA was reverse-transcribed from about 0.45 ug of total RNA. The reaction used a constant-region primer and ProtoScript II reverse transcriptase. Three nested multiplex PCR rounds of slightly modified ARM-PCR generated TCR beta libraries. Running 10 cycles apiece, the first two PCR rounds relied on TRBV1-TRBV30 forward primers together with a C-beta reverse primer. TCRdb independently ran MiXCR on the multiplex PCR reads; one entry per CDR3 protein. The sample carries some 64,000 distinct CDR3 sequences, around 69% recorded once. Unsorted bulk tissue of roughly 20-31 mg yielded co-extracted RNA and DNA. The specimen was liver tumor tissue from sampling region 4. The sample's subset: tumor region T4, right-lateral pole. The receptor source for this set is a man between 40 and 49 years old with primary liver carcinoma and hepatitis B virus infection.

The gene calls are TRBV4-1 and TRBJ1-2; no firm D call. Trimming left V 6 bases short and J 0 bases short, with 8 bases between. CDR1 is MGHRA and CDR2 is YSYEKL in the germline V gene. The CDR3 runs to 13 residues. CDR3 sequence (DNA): TGCGCCAGCAGGGATACAGCTAACTATGGCTACACCTTC. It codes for CASRDTANYGYTF.

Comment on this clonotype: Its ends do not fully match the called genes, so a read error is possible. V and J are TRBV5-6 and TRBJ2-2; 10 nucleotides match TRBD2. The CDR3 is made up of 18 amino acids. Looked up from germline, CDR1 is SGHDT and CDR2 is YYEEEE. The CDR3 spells CAGSKGGQLAGLTGELFF. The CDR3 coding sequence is TGTGCCGGCAGCAAGGGCGGTCAACTAGCGGGGTTGACCGGGGAGCTGTTTTTT. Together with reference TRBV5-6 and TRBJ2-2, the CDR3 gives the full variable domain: DAGVTQSPTHLIKTRGQQVTLRCSPKSGHDTVSWYQQALGQGPQFIFQYYEEEERQRGNFPDRFSGHQFPNYSSELNVNALLLGDSALYLCAGSKGGQLAGLTGELFFGEGSRLTVL.

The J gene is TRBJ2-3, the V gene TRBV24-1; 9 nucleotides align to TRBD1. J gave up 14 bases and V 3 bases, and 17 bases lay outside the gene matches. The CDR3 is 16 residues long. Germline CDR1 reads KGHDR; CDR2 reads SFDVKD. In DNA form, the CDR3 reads TGTGCCACCAGTGATCTCCGGACAGGGGTAGGAGATATGCGGTATTTT. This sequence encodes CATSDLRTGVGDMRYF.

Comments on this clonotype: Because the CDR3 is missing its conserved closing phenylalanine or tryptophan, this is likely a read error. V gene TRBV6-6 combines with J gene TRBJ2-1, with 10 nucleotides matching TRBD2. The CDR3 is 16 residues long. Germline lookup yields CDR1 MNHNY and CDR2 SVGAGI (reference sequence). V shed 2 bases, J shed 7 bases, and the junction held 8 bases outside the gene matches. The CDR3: CASSYNPAGGENEQFI. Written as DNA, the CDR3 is TGTGCCAGCAGTTACAACCCAGCGGGAGGGGAGAATGAGCAGTTCATA.

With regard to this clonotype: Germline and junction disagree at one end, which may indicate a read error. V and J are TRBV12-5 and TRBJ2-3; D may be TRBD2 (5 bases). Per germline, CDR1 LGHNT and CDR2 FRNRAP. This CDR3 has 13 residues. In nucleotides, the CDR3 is TGTGCTAGTGGTTTGGGACTGGGAGATGCGCAGTATTTT. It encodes CASGLGLGDAQYF.

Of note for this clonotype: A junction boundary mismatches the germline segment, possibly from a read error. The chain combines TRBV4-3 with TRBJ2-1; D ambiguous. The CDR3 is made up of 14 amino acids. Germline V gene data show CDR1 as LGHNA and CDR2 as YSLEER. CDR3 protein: CASSQESQHDEHFF. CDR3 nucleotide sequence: TGCGCCAGCAGCCAAGAGTCGCAGCACGATGAGCACTTCTTC.

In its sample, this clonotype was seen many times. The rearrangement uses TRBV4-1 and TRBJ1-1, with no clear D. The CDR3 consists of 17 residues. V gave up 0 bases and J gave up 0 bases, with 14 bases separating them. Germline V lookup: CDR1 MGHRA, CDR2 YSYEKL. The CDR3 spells CASSQDLDLRMNTEAFF. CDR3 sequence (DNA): TGCGCCAGCAGCCAAGATTTGGACCTCAGGATGAACACTGAAGCTTTCTTT.

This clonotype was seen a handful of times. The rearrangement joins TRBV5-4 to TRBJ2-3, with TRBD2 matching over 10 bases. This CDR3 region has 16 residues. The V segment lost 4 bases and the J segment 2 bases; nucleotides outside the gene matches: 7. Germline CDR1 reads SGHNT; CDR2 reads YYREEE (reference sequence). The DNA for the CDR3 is TGTGCCAGCAGCGTGCCTAGCGGGGGATACACAGATACGCAGTATTTT. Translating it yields CASSVPSGGYTDTQYF.

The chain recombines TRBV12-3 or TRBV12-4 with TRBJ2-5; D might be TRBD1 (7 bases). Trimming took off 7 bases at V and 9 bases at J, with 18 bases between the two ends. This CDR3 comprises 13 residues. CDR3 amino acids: CASTLEQGEAQYF. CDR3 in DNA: TGTGCCAGCACTTTGGAGCAGGGGGAGGCCCAGTACTTC.

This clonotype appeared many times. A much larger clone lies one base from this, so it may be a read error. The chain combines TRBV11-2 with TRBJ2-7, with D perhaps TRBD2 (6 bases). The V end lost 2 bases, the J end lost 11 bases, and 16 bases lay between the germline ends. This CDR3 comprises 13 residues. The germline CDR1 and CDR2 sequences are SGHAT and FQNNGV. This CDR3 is CASSLSELASKYF. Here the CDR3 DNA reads TGTGCCAGCAGCTTAAGTGAGCTAGCGTCGAAGTACTTC.

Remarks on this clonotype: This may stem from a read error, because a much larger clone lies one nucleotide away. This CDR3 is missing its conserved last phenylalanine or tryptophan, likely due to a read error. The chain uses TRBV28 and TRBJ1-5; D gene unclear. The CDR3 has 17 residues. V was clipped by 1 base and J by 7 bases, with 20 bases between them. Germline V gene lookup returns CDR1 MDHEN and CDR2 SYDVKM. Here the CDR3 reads CASSLYPTVTSIQPQHS. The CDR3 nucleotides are TGTGCCAGCAGTTTATACCCTACAGTAACCAGTATACAGCCCCAGCATTCT.

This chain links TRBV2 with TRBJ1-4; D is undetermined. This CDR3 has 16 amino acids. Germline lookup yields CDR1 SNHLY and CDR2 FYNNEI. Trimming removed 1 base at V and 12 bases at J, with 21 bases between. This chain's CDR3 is CASSEGPGGANEELFF. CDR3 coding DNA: TGTGCCAGCAGTGAAGGCCCGGGCGGAGCTAATGAGGAACTGTTTTTT. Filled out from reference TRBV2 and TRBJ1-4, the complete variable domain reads EPEVTQTPSHQVTQMGQEVILRCVPISNHLYFYWYRQILGQKVEFLVSFYNNEISEKSEIFDDQFSVERPDGSNFTLKIRSTKLEDSAMYFCASSEGPGGANEELFFGSGTQLSVL.

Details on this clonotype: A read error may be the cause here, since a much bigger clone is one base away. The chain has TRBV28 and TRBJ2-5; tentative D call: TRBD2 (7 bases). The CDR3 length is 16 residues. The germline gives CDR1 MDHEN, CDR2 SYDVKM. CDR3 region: CASSLRGGQRGETLYF. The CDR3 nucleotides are TGTGCCAGCAGTTTAAGGGGGGGCCAGCGGGGAGAGACCCTGTACTTC.

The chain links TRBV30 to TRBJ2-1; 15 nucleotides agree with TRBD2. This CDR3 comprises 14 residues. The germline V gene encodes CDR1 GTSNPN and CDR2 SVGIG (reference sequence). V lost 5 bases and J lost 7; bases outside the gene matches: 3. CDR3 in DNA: TGTGCCTGGCAGGGACTAGCGGGAGGAAATGAGCAGTTCTTC. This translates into CAWQGLAGGNEQFF.

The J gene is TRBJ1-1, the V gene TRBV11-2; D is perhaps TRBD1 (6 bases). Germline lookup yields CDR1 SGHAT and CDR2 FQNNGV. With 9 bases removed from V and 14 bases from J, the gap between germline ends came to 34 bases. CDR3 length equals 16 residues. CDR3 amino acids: CASSRGRAGVFTETFF. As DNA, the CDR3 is TGTGCCAGTAGCCGAGGTAGGGCAGGGGTCTTCACTGAAACCTTCTTT.

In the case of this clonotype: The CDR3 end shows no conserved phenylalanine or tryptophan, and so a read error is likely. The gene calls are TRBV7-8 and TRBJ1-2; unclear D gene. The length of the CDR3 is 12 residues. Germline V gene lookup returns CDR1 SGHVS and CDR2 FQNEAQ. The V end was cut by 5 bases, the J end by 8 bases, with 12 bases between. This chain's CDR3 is CASSPGSEGYTS. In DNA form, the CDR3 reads TGTGCCAGCAGCCCCGGGAGCGAAGGCTACACCTCC.

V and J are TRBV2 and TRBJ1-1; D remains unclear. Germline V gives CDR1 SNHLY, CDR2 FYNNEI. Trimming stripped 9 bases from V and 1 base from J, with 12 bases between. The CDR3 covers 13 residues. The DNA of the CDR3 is TGTGCCAGTAAAACATGGCCGAACACTGAAGCTTTCTTT. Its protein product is CASKTWPNTEAFF.

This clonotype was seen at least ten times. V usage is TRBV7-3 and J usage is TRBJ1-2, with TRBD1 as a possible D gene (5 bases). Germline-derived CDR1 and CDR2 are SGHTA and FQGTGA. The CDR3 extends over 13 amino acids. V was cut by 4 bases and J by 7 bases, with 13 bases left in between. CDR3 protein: CASSSTGSVGYTF. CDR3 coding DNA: TGTGCCAGCAGCTCCACAGGTTCTGTTGGCTACACCTTC.

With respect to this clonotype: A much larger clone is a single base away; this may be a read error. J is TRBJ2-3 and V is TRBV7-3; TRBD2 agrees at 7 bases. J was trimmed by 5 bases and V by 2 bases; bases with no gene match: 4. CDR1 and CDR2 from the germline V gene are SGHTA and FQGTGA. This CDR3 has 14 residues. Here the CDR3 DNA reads TGTGCCAGCAGCTTAGAATGGGAGGGAGATACGCAGTATTTT. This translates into CASSLEWEGDTQYF.

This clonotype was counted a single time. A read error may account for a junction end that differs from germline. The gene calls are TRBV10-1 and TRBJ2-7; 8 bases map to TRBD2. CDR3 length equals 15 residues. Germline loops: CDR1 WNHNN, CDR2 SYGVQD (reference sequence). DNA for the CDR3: TGTACCAGCAGTCCTGGACTAGCAGACTCCTACGAGCAGTACTTC. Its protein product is CTSSPGLADSYEQYF.